This TCR beta chain was documented in a study of OX40 agonist ivuxolimab in advanced cancers. Overall study: Cohort: around 83% men, mean age about 60, aged about 23 to 79.

The data were produced by immunoSEQ multiplex PCR, yet TCRdb's version contains in-frame clones alone and is incomplete. Here the sample spans 65,000 to 90,000 clones, 80% to 95% being singletons. This CDR3 comprises 16 residues. V was shortened by 1 base and J by 4 bases, with 15 bases between the two germline ends. Looked up from germline, CDR1 is LNHDA and CDR2 is SQIVND (reference sequence). The source material was CD4+ or CD8+ T cells sorted from blood, sampled in a trial of the OX40 agonist ivuxolimab. J is TRBJ2-3 and V is TRBV19; possible D gene TRBD2, 6 bases. The receptor comes from an adult with an advanced solid tumor such as melanoma, head and neck, liver or kidney cancer. CDR3 nucleotides: TGTGCCAGTAGTATAGGGCCACCGGGGGTGGCAGATACGCAGTATTTT. Amino acid sequence: CASSIGPPGVADTQYF.